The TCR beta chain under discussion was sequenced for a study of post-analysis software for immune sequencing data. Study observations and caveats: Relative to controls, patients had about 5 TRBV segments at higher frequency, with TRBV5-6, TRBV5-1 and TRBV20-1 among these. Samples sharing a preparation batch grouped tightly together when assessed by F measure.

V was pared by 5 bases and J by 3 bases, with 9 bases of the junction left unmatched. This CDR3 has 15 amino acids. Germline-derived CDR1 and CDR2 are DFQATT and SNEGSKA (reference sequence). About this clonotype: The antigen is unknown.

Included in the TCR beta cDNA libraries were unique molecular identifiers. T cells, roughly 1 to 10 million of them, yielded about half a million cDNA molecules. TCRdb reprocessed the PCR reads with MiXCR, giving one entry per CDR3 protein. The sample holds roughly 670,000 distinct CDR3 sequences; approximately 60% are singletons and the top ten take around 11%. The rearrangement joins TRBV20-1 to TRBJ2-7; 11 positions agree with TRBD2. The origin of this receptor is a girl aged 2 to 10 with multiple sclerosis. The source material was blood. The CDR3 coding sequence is TGCAGTGCTGACCCCGGGACTAGCGGAGACTACGAGCAGTACTTC. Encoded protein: CSADPGTSGDYEQYF.